A selection of T cell receptor beta chains follows, all from one sample in a study of cytomegalovirus exposure and HLA in healthy donors. Here immunoSEQ multiplex PCR was the method, and the copy in TCRdb shows in-frame clones only, minus some. The table has about 78,000 clones, roughly 80% seen once. The specimen sequenced was PBMCs. The origin of the receptors is a male donor in good health and CMV-seronegative. The CDR3 runs from the conserved cysteine through the conserved F or W. Clone size is stated in some rows and not others, as once, few, many or a class when expanded.

j_gene,v_gene,abundance,CDR3aa
TRBJ1-5,TRBV5-1,NA,CASSEQGYSNQPQHF
TRBJ1-5,TRBV28,NA,CASSHGGGSQPQHF
NA,TRBV29-1,NA,CSALSHPKPTRGGKYEQYF
TRBJ2-1,TRBV30,NA,CAWSISGTYNEQFF
TRBJ2-7,TRBV5-6,once,CASSWGTGADEQYF
TRBJ2-5,TRBV29-1,NA,CSVGEETQYF
TRBJ2-7,TRBV7-8,NA,CASSAGQVVDEQYF
TRBJ2-1,TRBV10-1,NA,CASSTGTSEEEWFF
TRBJ2-5,TRBV11-3,NA,CASSLEGGSETQYF
TRBJ2-3,TRBV6-1,NA,CASSSSGWGDTQYF
TRBJ2-5,TRBV2,NA,CASNGGRIETQYF
TRBJ2-2,TRBV19,NA,CATQDRLFGELFF
NA,TRBV5-1,NA,CASRGSGRPEQYF
TRBJ2-7,TRBV9,NA,CASSVGGVGEEQYF
TRBJ1-2,TRBV5-4,NA,CASSPRAGPYGYTF
TRBJ2-1,TRBV29-1,NA,CSDTRTGNEQFF
TRBJ2-5,TRBV28,NA,CATGGFYGTQYF
TRBJ2-7,TRBV28,NA,CASSQAYEQYF
TRBJ1-2,TRBV10-3,few,CAISDQDRIPNYGYTF
TRBJ1-1,TRBV4-1,NA,CASSPTGSPLEALF
TRBJ2-1,TRBV5-1,NA,CASSLEASGKQFF
TRBJ1-4,TRBV7-8,NA,CASGGQDLEKLFF
TRBJ2-1,TRBV9,NA,CASSVTGTSGVPNYNEQFF
NA,TRBV7-2,NA,CASSLISQVYEQYF
TRBJ2-7,TRBV9,NA,CASSVVGDSSYEQYF
TRBJ2-6,TRBV5-1,NA,CASRRQVQSSGANVLTF
TRBJ2-2,TRBV11-2,NA,CASSLVGGDNTGELFF
TRBJ1-6,TRBV19,NA,CASSNRDRGLHNSPLHF
TRBJ1-1,TRBV18,NA,CASSVQENTEAFF